The 24 T cell receptor beta chains below all came from one sample that was sequenced in a study of T cells expressing NK-cell markers. For each CDR3 protein, TCRdb gives one entry from its re-call of the 5' RACE reads, without DNA. The sample totals some 410,000 distinct CDR3 sequences. The sequencing input was blood T cells: a sorted CD56 or NKG2C T cell subset, CD4+ or CD8+ T cells, or bulk PBMC T cells (not recorded which). These receptor sequences come from a woman between 18 and 70 years old in good health.

The genes are TRBV20-1 and TRBJ1-2; TCRdb names TRBD1, which stays unverified in the absence of DNA. This CDR3 contains 13 residues. CDR1 DFQATT and CDR2 SNEGSKA come from the germline V gene (reference sequence). CDR3 amino acids: CSARSVEGAQDTF.

The chain joins TRBV25-1 to TRBJ1-6; TCRdb lists TRBD1, though no DNA is available to test this call. The CDR3 runs to 15 residues. Germline CDR1 is MGHDK and CDR2 is SYGVNS. The CDR3 reads CASSETGRYNSPLHF.

The chain has TRBV25-1 and TRBJ1-2; TCRdb lists TRBD1, though no DNA is available to test this call. The CDR3 sequence is 15 residues long. CDR1 is MGHDK, CDR2 SYGVNS, per germline. This CDR3 is CASSGAGRNNYGYTF.

The CDR3 protein is CASIVIGPHQETQYF. V usage is TRBV2 and J usage is TRBJ2-5. The CDR3 contains 15 residues. From germline, CDR1 is SNHLY and CDR2 FYNNEI.

The chain recombines TRBV7-9 with TRBJ2-1; TCRdb lists TRBD2, though no DNA is available to test this call. The CDR3 is 12 residues long. Germline CDR1 reads SEHNR; CDR2 reads FQNEAQ (reference sequence). The CDR3 sequence is CASTWVAGEQFF.

The CDR3 protein is CATSLGTSGMHEQFF. The chain is built from TRBV15 and TRBJ2-1; TCRdb's D call of TRBD2 is untestable without DNA. This CDR3 is 15 amino acids long. CDR1 LNHNV and CDR2 YYDKDF come from the germline V gene (reference sequence).

The chain recombines TRBV18 with TRBJ1-4. CDR1 and CDR2 (germline): KGHSH, LQKENI. The length of the CDR3 is 15 residues. CDR3 residues: CASSANGAGLEKLFF.

The rearrangement joins TRBV2 to TRBJ2-5; the D call from TCRdb, TRBD2, cannot be confirmed without DNA. The CDR3 runs to 14 residues. Germline V lookup: CDR1 SNHLY, CDR2 FYNNEI. CDR3 sequence reads: CASSRTSDLGTQYF.

The genes are TRBV7-2 and TRBJ1-2; TCRdb indicates TRBD1, and absent DNA this call remains unverified. The CDR3 extends over 13 amino acids. Germline CDR1 and CDR2: SGHTA and FQGNSA. The CDR3 reads CASSTGQGGGYTF.

The chain employs TRBV7-8 and TRBJ2-3; the D gene TCRdb calls, TRBD1, cannot be checked with no DNA. The CDR3 totals 18 residues. From germline, CDR1 is SGHVS and CDR2 FQNEAQ. The CDR3 here is CASTSPGGQGLVTDTQYF.

V is TRBV10-1 and J is TRBJ2-2. The CDR3 spans 14 residues. Per the germline V gene, CDR1 is WNHNN and CDR2 is SYGVQD (reference sequence). The CDR3 sequence: CASAKRANTGELFF.

The CDR3 sequence is CASNEGTYNEQFF. The gene calls are TRBV19 and TRBJ2-1; TCRdb's D gene call, TRBD2, goes unchecked for lack of DNA. The CDR3 spans 13 residues. Germline V CDR1 and CDR2: LNHDA, SQIVND (reference sequence).

The chain employs TRBV19 and TRBJ2-3; the TRBD1 assignment by TCRdb is unverifiable without DNA. Germline lookup yields CDR1 LNHDA and CDR2 SQIVND (reference sequence). The CDR3 runs to 18 residues. CDR3 residues: CASSTPRQGRGVTDTQYF.

This rearrangement joins TRBV10-2 to TRBJ2-3; TCRdb selects TRBD2, and the lack of DNA leaves this call unchecked. This CDR3 comprises 15 residues. Germline V gives CDR1 WSHSY, CDR2 SAAADI. This CDR3 is CASSESGGATDTQYF.

The chain carries TRBV9 and TRBJ2-2; TCRdb's D call of TRBD2 is untestable without DNA. Per germline, CDR1 SGDLS and CDR2 YYNGEE. This CDR3 spans 16 amino acids. The chain's CDR3 is CASSVGSGSYTGELFF.

The chain has TRBV25-1 and TRBJ2-2; lacking DNA, the TRBD1 call made by TCRdb goes unchecked. Germline-derived CDR1 and CDR2 are MGHDK and SYGVNS. The length of the CDR3 is 15 residues. This CDR3 is CASSVQGGPTGELFF.

The rearrangement uses TRBV6-2 or TRBV6-3 and TRBJ2-1; TCRdb outputs TRBD2, but without DNA this stays unchecked. The CDR3 has 15 residues. Germline assignment: CDR1 MNHEY and CDR2 SVGEGT. This CDR3 is CASKPAFHSYNEQFF.

The gene calls are TRBV27 and TRBJ1-4; absent DNA, TCRdb's TRBD1 call cannot be checked. Germline-derived CDR1 and CDR2 are MNHEY and SMNVEV (reference sequence). The CDR3 has 15 residues. The CDR3 reads CASSYAGAAPEKLFF.

V usage is TRBV15 and J usage is TRBJ1-6; the TRBD1 assignment by TCRdb is unverifiable without DNA. Germline V gives CDR1 LNHNV, CDR2 YYDKDF (reference sequence). This CDR3 spans 15 amino acids. The CDR3 loop is CATSRTGMDNSPLHF.

This chain uses TRBV7-2 with TRBJ1-1; lacking DNA, the TRBD1 call made by TCRdb goes unchecked. CDR1 and CDR2 from the germline V gene are SGHTA and FQGNSA. This CDR3 comprises 13 residues. CDR3: CASGLQGYTEAFF.

The chain carries TRBV15 and TRBJ2-1. The CDR3 totals 13 residues. Germline V gives CDR1 LNHNV, CDR2 YYDKDF (reference sequence). CDR3 sequence reads: CATSADGYNEQFF.

The rearrangement uses TRBV9 and TRBJ1-6. The CDR3 totals 12 residues. The V gene's germline CDR1 is SGDLS and CDR2 YYNGEE. CDR3 amino acids: CASSVEASPLHF.

The genes are TRBV10-3 and TRBJ2-1; without DNA, the TCRdb call of TRBD2 cannot be checked. The CDR3 consists of 21 residues. Germline assignment: CDR1 ENHRY and CDR2 SYGVKD. CDR3: CAISENPSGTSGRVAYNEQFF.

The chain joins TRBV7-2 to TRBJ2-2. CDR1 SGHTA and CDR2 FQGNSA come from the germline V gene. The CDR3 loop spans 15 amino acids. The CDR3 reads CASSLSNRNTGELFF.